These T cell receptor beta chains were read from a single sample in a study of intratumoral heterogeneity in liver cancer. Repertoires were generated with immunoSEQ multiplex PCR, while TCRdb's copy carries only in-frame clones and drops some. Among just over 20,000 clones listed, just under 75% were seen once. The material was tumor-adjacent normal tissue, obtained before any cancer treatment. These receptors all stem from a woman in her seventies with hepatocellular carcinoma. Both conserved end residues are part of each CDR3. Each record gives: D gene, V gene, clone size, J gene, CDR3 DNA, CDR3 protein. The D gene is left open where the match is weak. Clone size is shown for a subset of rows, as once, few, many or a class of expanded clone.

NA,TRBV19,NA,TRBJ2-7,TGTGCCAGTAGTATGTCAGGCACCCGTCCCTACGAGCAGTACTTC,CASSMSGTRPYEQYF
TRBD2,TRBV7-3,NA,TRBJ2-1,TGTGCCAGCAGCCTACTCGGGACTAGCAATGAGCAGTTCTTC,CASSLLGTSNEQFF
NA,TRBV23-1,NA,TRBJ1-1,TGCGCCAGCAGTCAATCGGGGGACGCGTTACAATTTGAAGCTTTCTTT,CASSQSGDALQFEAFF
TRBD2,TRBV27,NA,TRBJ2-3,TGTGCCAGCAGGAGGCTAGCGGTCACAGATACGCAGTATTTT,CASRRLAVTDTQYF
NA,TRBV12-3/TRBV12-4,NA,TRBJ1-6,TGTGCCACCCTTAGGGGACCGGGGTCACCCCTCCACTTT,CATLRGPGSPLHF
TRBD1,TRBV6-5,few,TRBJ1-2,TGTGCCAGCAGTTACTCCGGGACAGCAAACTATGGCTACACCTTC,CASSYSGTANYGYTF
TRBD2,TRBV4-2,NA,TRBJ2-1,TGTGCCAGCAGCCAAGAACTAGCGGGAGCCGCCTACAATGAGCAGTTCTTC,CASSQELAGAAYNEQFF
NA,TRBV19,NA,TRBJ1-1,TGTGCCAGTAGTAGATCCGCCGGGGGCCCGATGAACACTGAAGCTTTCTTT,CASSRSAGGPMNTEAFF
TRBD1,TRBV3-1/TRBV3-2,NA,TRBJ2-7,TGTGCCAGCAGCCAACGGGGCAGGGGGATTTGGGAGCAGTACTTC,CASSQRGRGIWEQYF
TRBD2,TRBV5-6,NA,TRBJ2-7,TGTGCCAGCAGCCCACGAGGGACTAGCGGGAGGAACCACGAGCAGTACTTC,CASSPRGTSGRNHEQYF
NA,TRBV12-3/TRBV12-4,NA,TRBJ1-6,TGTGCCAGCAGTTTGGCAAATAATTCACCCCTCCACTTT,CASSLANNSPLHF
TRBD1,TRBV4-1,few,TRBJ1-2,TGCGCCAGCAGCCAAGATTCCGGACAGGGTTATGGCTACACCTTC,CASSQDSGQGYGYTF
TRBD2,TRBV10-3,NA,TRBJ2-7,TGTGCCATCAGTGACACCCGACTAGCGGGAGGGCCCTCCTACGAGCAGTACTTC,CAISDTRLAGGPSYEQYF
TRBD1,TRBV7-9,NA,TRBJ2-1,TGTGCCAGCAGCTTACGTGGGGGGACAGGGATGATGCATGAGCAGTTCTTC,CASSLRGGTGMMHEQFF
NA,TRBV6-5,few,TRBJ1-3,TGTGCCAGCAGTTACGGCTGGAGAACTGGAAACACCATATATTTT,CASSYGWRTGNTIYF
NA,TRBV19,few,TRBJ1-5,TGTGCCAGTAGCCGGGCCGAAACTTATAGCAATCAGCCCCAGCATTTT,CASSRAETYSNQPQHF
TRBD1,TRBV6-6,NA,TRBJ1-1,TGTGCCAGCAGGGATTCCAGGGGGGAATGGACTGAAGCTTTCTTT,CASRDSRGEWTEAFF
TRBD1,TRBV2,NA,TRBJ2-3,TGTGCCAGCAGTGAAGGGGGCAGGGGGCTCACAGATACGCAGTATTTT,CASSEGGRGLTDTQYF
TRBD1,TRBV30,few,TRBJ1-5,TGTGCCTGGAGTGGGACAGGGAGGCAGCCCCAGCATTTT,CAWSGTGRQPQHF
TRBD1,TRBV5-1,NA,TRBJ2-5,TGCGCCAGCAGCTTCATGGACAGGGCACAAGAGACCCAGTACTTC,CASSFMDRAQETQYF
TRBD1,TRBV24-1,NA,TRBJ2-5,TGTGCCACCAGTGATGGACAGGCTGGAAAAGAGACCCAGTACTTC,CATSDGQAGKETQYF
TRBD1,TRBV7-9,NA,TRBJ2-5,TGTGCCAGCAGCTCACAGGGGGTTGGGGAGACCCAGTACTTC,CASSSQGVGETQYF
NA,TRBV5-6,few,TRBJ2-1,TGTGCCAGCAGAGCGAGGGCGATGGGGGACAATGAGCAGTTCTTC,CASRARAMGDNEQFF
TRBD1,TRBV29-1,NA,TRBJ2-1,TGCAGCGTTGTGGGACAGGGGGCTCACAATGAGCAGTTCTTC,CSVVGQGAHNEQFF
TRBD1,TRBV27,NA,TRBJ2-7,TGTGCCAGCAGTCTATACAGGGGCTCCTACGAGCAGTACTTC,CASSLYRGSYEQYF
NA,TRBV6-5,NA,TRBJ1-1,TGTGCCAGCAGTTACAGGGGGAACACTGAAGCTTTCTTT,CASSYRGNTEAFF
NA,TRBV5-5,few,TRBJ1-5,TGTGCCAGCAGCGCCGTCGCGGGCAATCAGCCCCAGCATTTT,CASSAVAGNQPQHF
NA,TRBV24-1,NA,TRBJ2-1,TGTGCCACCAGTGATGTAGCGGCTAACTCCTACAATGAGCAGTTCTTC,CATSDVAANSYNEQFF
TRBD1,TRBV6-5,NA,TRBJ1-1,TGTGCCAGCAGGGGCATGACAGGGGATCAATCTGAAGCTTTCTTT,CASRGMTGDQSEAFF
TRBD2,TRBV6-5,NA,TRBJ2-5,TGTGCCAGCAGTTCCATGACTAGCGGGAGTCAGACCCAGTACTTC,CASSSMTSGSQTQYF
TRBD2,TRBV28,NA,TRBJ2-4,TGTGCCAGCAGCGGACTAGCCGCCAAAAACATTCAGTACTTC,CASSGLAAKNIQYF
TRBD2,TRBV27,NA,TRBJ2-7,TGTGCCAGCAGACGCGGGACTAGCGGGGGGACTTACTCCTACGAGCAGTACTTC,CASRRGTSGGTYSYEQYF
NA,TRBV3-1/TRBV3-2,NA,TRBJ2-1,TGTGCCAGCAGCCAATTTCCTGGACAAGCATCACAGTTCTTC,CASSQFPGQASQFF
TRBD2,TRBV29-1,NA,TRBJ2-5,TGCAGCGTCCTCGGGGGGGTCGTAGAGACCCAGTACTTC,CSVLGGVVETQYF
NA,TRBV2,NA,TRBJ1-4,TGTGCCAGCCGAGAGGGGACAACTAATGAAAAACTGTTTTTT,CASREGTTNEKLFF
NA,TRBV29-1,once,TRBJ2-5,TGCAGCGCCGCCCATCAGGGGGGAGGTGAGACCCAGTACTTC,CSAAHQGGGETQYF
TRBD1,TRBV6-5,NA,TRBJ2-1,TGTGCCAGCAACCTCCGGGACAGGGGAGGCAATGAGCAGTTCTTC,CASNLRDRGGNEQFF
NA,TRBV27,NA,TRBJ2-5,TGTGCCAGCAGTTTTTCCAACCGAGAGACCCAGTACTTC,CASSFSNRETQYF
NA,TRBV5-1,NA,TRBJ2-1,TGCGCCAGCAGCTTGGCCTCGGGGACCTCCTACAATGAGCAGTTCTTC,CASSLASGTSYNEQFF
NA,TRBV5-4,NA,TRBJ2-7,TGTGCCAGCAGCCTGAAAGGGATTAGCGACGAGCAGTACTTC,CASSLKGISDEQYF
NA,TRBV18,NA,TRBJ2-5,TGTGCCAGCTCACCGCTCGAGGGGTGGCGAGGGAACCAAGAGACCCAGTACTTC,CASSPLEGWRGNQETQYF
NA,TRBV10-3,NA,TRBJ2-5,TGTGCCATCAGTCAGGGGGGAGAGACCCAGTACTTC,CAISQGGETQYF
NA,TRBV6-2/TRBV6-3,NA,TRBJ1-3,TGTGCCAGCAGTTGGCAAACGATATCCTCTGGAAACACCATATATTTT,CASSWQTISSGNTIYF
NA,TRBV28,NA,TRBJ1-2,TGTGCCAGCAGTCTCAGACAGAATCGTGGCTACACCTTC,CASSLRQNRGYTF
NA,TRBV28,NA,TRBJ2-4,TGTGCCAGCAGTCCCTCAGGGGAATTGAACATTCAGTACTTC,CASSPSGELNIQYF
TRBD2,TRBV30,NA,TRBJ2-5,TGTGCCTTTTCTAGCGGTCAAGAGACCCAGTACTTC,CAFSSGQETQYF
NA,TRBV6-5,NA,TRBJ1-2,TGTGCCAGCAGTTCTCCGGGGCTATTCAATGGCTACACCTTC,CASSSPGLFNGYTF
NA,TRBV28,NA,TRBJ1-2,TGTGCCAGCAGTTTGGGGGGGCGCGTTGGCTACACCTTC,CASSLGGRVGYTF
NA,TRBV6-5,few,TRBJ2-4,TGTGCCAGCAGTCTGAAATCGAACATTCAGTACTTC,CASSLKSNIQYF
TRBD2,TRBV29-1,NA,TRBJ2-1,TGCAGCGCTACCCTCAGCGGGATCTCCTACAATGAGCAGTTCTTC,CSATLSGISYNEQFF
TRBD2,TRBV5-7,NA,TRBJ2-1,TGTGCCAGCAGCTTCCCGACTAGCGGGGCCGGCAATGAGCAGTTCTTC,CASSFPTSGAGNEQFF
NA,TRBV5-1,few,TRBJ1-1,TGCGCCAGCAGCTTGATCCCGAACACTGAAGCTTTCTTT,CASSLIPNTEAFF
TRBD1,TRBV28,once,TRBJ2-7,TGTGCCAGCAGCTCCTACAGGGGGCCCTACGAGCAGTACTTC,CASSSYRGPYEQYF
NA,TRBV7-2,NA,TRBJ2-4,TGTGCCAGCAGCTTAGACAGACCCAGCATTCAGTACTTC,CASSLDRPSIQYF
TRBD1,TRBV6-4,NA,TRBJ2-4,TGTGCCAGCAGTTTCAGGGGGAAAAACATTCAGTACTTC,CASSFRGKNIQYF